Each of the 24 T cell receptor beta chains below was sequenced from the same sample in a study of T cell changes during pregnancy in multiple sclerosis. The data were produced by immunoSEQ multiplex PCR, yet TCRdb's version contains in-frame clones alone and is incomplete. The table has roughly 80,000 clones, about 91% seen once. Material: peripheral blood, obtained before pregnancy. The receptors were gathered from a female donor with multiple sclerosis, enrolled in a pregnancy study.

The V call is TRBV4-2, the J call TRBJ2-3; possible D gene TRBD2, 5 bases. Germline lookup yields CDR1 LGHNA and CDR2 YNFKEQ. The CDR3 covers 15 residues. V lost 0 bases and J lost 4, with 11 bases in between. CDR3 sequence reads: CASSQDLDGADTQYF. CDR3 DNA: TGTGCCAGCAGCCAAGACCTGGACGGGGCAGATACGCAGTATTTT.

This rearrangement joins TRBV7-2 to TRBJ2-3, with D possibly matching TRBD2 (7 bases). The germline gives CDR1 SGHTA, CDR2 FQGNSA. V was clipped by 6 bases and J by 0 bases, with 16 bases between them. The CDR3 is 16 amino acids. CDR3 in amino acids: CASRAGAGASTDTQYF. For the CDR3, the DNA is TGTGCCAGCAGGGCTGGGGCGGGGGCGAGCACAGATACGCAGTATTTT.

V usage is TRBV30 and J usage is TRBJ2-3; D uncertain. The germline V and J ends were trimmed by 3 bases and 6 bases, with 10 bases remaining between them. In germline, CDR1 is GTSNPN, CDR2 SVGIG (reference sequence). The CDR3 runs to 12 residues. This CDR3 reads CAWSPGVDTQYF. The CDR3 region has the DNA TGTGCCTGGAGCCCAGGTGTGGATACGCAGTATTTT. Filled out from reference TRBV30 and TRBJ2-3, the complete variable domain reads SQTIHQWPATLVQPVGSPLSLECTVEGTSNPNLYWYRQAAGRGLQLLFYSVGIGQISSEVPQNLSASRPQDRQFILSSKKLLLSDSGFYLCAWSPGVDTQYFGPGTRLTVL.

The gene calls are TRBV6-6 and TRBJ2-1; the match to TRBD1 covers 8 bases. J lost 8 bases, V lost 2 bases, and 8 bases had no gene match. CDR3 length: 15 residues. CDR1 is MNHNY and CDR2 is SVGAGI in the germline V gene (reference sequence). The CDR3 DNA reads TGTGCCAGCAGTTACGGACAGGGCGTAAACGATGAGCAGTTCTTC. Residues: CASSYGQGVNDEQFF.

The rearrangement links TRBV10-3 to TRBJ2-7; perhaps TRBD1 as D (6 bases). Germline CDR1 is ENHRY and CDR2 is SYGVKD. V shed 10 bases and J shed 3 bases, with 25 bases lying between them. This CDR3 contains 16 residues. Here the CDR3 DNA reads TGTGCCACTGTTGGCGACGACAGGACCCCAGTCTACGAGCAGTACTTC. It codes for CATVGDDRTPVYEQYF.

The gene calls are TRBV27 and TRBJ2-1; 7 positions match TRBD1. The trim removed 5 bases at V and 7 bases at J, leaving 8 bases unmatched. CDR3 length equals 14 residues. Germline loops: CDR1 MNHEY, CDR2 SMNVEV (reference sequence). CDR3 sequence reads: CASSPWDRPNEQFF. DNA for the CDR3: TGTGCCAGCAGTCCGTGGGACAGACCTAATGAGCAGTTCTTC.

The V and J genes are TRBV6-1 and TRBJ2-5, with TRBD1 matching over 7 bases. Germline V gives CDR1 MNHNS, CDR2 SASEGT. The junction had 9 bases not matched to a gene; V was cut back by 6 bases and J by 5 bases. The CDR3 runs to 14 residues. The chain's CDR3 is CASSAQGVGETQYF. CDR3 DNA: TGTGCCAGCAGCGCCCAGGGGGTAGGGGAGACCCAGTACTTC.

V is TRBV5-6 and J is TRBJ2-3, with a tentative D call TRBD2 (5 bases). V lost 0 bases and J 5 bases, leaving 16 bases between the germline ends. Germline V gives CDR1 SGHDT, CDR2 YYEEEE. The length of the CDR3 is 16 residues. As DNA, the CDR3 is TGTGCCAGCAGCTTGGCCTCGCCGGGGAGAGGAGATACGCAGTATTTT. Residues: CASSLASPGRGDTQYF.

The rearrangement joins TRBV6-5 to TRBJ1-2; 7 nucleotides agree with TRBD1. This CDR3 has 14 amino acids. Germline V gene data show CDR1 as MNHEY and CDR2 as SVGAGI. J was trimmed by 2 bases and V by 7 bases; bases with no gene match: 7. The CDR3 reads CASKRTGQNYGYTF. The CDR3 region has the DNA TGTGCCAGCAAGAGAACGGGACAGAACTATGGCTACACCTTC.

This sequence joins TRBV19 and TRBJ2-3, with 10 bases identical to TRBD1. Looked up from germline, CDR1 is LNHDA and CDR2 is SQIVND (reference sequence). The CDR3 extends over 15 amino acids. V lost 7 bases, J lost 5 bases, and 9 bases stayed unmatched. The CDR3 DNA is TGTGCCAGTACATCCGGGACAGGGGTGATAGATACGCAGTATTTT. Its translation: CASTSGTGVIDTQYF.

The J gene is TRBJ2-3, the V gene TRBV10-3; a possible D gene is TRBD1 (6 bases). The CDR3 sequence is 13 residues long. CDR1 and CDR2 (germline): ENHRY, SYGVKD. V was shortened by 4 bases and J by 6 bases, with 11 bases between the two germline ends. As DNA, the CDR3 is TGTGCCATCAGTGGCCAGGGGTTCGATACGCAGTATTTT. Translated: CAISGQGFDTQYF.

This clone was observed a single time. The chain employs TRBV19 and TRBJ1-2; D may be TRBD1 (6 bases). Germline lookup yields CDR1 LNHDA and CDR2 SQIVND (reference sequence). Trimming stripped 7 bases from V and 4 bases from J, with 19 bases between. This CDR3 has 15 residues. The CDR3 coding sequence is TGTGCCAGTACCTATCAGGGGCAGCGGCTCTATGGCTACACCTTC. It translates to CASTYQGQRLYGYTF.

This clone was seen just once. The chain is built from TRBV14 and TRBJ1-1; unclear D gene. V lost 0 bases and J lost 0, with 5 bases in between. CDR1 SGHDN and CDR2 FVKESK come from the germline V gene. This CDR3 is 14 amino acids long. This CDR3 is CASSQDRVNTEAFF. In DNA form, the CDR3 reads TGTGCCAGCAGCCAAGACCGGGTGAACACTGAAGCTTTCTTT.

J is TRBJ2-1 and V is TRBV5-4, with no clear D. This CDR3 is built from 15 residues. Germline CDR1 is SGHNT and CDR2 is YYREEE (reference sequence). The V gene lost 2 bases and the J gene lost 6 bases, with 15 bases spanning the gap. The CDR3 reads CASSLNPLSPNEQFF. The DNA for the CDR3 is TGTGCCAGCAGCTTAAACCCGCTCAGTCCCAATGAGCAGTTCTTC.

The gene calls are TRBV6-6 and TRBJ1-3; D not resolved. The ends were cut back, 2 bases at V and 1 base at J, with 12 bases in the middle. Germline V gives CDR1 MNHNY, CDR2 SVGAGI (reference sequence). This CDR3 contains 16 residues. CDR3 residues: CASSYGGESSGNTIYF. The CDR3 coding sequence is TGTGCCAGCAGTTACGGAGGCGAAAGTTCTGGAAACACCATATATTTT.

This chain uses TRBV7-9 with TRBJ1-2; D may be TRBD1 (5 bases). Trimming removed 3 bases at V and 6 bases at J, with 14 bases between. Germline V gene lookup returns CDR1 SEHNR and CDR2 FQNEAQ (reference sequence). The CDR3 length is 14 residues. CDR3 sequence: CASSFPDRPHGYTF. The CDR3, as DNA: TGTGCCAGCAGCTTCCCTGACAGACCCCATGGCTACACCTTC. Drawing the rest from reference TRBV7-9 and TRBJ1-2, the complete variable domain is DTGVSQNPRHKITKRGQNVTFRCDPISEHNRLYWYRQTLGQGPEFLTYFQNEAQLEKSRLLSDRFSAERPKGSFSTLEIQRTEQGDSAMYLCASSFPDRPHGYTFGSGTRLTVV.

CDR3 sequence: CATAGGSNYGYTF. The CDR3 bases are TGTGCCACCGCGGGAGGGTCTAACTATGGCTACACCTTC. The chain is built from TRBV10-3 and TRBJ1-2; D is ambiguous. The CDR3 contains 13 residues. Looked up from germline, CDR1 is ENHRY and CDR2 is SYGVKD. The V end was cut by 10 bases, the J end by 0 bases, with 12 bases between.

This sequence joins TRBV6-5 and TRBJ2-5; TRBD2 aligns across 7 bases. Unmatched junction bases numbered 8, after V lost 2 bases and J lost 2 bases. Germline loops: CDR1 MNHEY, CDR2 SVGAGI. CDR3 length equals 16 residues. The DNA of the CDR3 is TGTGCCAGCAGTTACCCCAGCCTGGGAGGGCAAGAGACCCAGTACTTC. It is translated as CASSYPSLGGQETQYF.

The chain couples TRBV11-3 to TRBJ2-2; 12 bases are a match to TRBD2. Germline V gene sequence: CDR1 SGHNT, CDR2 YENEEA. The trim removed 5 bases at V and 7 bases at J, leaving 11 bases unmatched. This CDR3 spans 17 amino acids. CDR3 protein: CASSPRLAGGPGGELFF. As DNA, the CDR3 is TGTGCCAGCAGCCCCCGTCTAGCGGGGGGGCCGGGCGGGGAGCTGTTTTTT.

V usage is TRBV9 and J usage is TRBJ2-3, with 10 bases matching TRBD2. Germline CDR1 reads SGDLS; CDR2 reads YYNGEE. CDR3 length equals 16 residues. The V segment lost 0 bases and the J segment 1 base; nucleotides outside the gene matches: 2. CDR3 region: CASSVATSGGTDTQYF. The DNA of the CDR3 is TGTGCCAGCAGCGTAGCTACTAGCGGGGGCACAGATACGCAGTATTTT.

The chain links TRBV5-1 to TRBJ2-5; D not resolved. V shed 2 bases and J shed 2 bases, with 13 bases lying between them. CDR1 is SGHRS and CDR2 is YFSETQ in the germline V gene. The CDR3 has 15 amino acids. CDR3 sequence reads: CASSFSSGKQETQYF. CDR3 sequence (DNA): TGCGCCAGCAGCTTTTCATCCGGTAAACAAGAGACCCAGTACTTC.

In DNA form, the CDR3 reads TGTGCCACCAGCACGGGTCTAGTTGAAAAACTGTTTTTT. Translating gives CATSTGLVEKLFF. This rearrangement joins TRBV15 to TRBJ1-4; no reliable D call. V was shortened by 4 bases and J by 7 bases, with 10 bases between the two germline ends. The CDR3 has 13 amino acids. Germline V lookup: CDR1 LNHNV, CDR2 YYDKDF (reference sequence).

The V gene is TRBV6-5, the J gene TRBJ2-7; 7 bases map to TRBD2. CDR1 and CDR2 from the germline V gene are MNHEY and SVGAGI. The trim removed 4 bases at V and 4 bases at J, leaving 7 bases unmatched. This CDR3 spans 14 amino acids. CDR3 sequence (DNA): TGTGCCAGCAGTTCCAGGAGCGGGACTTACGAGCAGTACTTC. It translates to CASSSRSGTYEQYF.

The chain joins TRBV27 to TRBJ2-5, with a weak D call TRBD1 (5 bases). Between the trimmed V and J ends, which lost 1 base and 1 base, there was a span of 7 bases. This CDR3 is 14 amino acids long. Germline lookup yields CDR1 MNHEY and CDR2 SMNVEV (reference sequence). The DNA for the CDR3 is TGTGCCAGCAGTTTATTGACAGCCCAAGAGACCCAGTACTTC. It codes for CASSLLTAQETQYF.